The next 25 T cell receptor beta chains were all read from a single sample in a study of blood T cell repertoires in COVID-19. Here immunoSEQ multiplex PCR was the method, and the copy in TCRdb shows in-frame clones only, minus some. This repertoire shows 55,000 to 75,000 clones, 65% to 85% found once; its top ten account for about 20%. Sequenced material: peripheral blood. All receptors derive from a man older than 75 with active or convalescent COVID-19.

The chain carries TRBV7-9 and TRBJ2-5, with TRBD2 matching over 14 bases. The CDR3 is 15 residues long. V dropped 5 bases and J dropped 5; count of bases not matched to a gene: 4. Germline CDR1 SEHNR, CDR2 FQNEAQ (reference sequence). Here the CDR3 DNA reads TGTGCCAGCAGCCAGGGACTAGCGGGAGCGGAGACCCAGTACTTC. This codes for CASSQGLAGAETQYF.

The chain combines TRBV7-2 with TRBJ2-3, with 10 nucleotides matching TRBD2. CDR3 size: 18 residues. Germline V gives CDR1 SGHTA, CDR2 FQGNSA. V was clipped by 0 bases and J by 2 bases; unmatched bases: 8. CDR3 residues: CASSLAPTSGAHTDTQYF. As DNA, the CDR3 is TGTGCCAGCAGCTTAGCCCCAACTAGCGGGGCGCACACAGATACGCAGTATTTT.

The CDR3, as DNA: TGTGCCAGCAGCCAAGATCTAGGGGGTGCCGCTTATTCCTACGAGCAGTACTTC. Protein: CASSQDLGGAAYSYEQYF. The rearrangement joins TRBV4-2 to TRBJ2-7, with D possibly being TRBD1 (6 bases). Germline V gene lookup returns CDR1 LGHNA and CDR2 YNFKEQ. V was clipped by 0 bases and J by 1 base, with 19 bases between them. The CDR3 covers 18 residues.

This chain connects TRBV18 to TRBJ1-4, with a weak D call TRBD1 (5 bases). V was clipped by 5 bases and J by 0 bases, with 10 bases between them. The germline gives CDR1 KGHSH, CDR2 LQKENI. This CDR3 has 15 residues. The CDR3 DNA follows: TGTGCCAGCTCAGGGGCCGGGTCAACTAATGAAAAACTGTTTTTT. This codes for CASSGAGSTNEKLFF.

The chain is built from TRBV27 and TRBJ2-1, with 8 bases that match TRBD2. V lost 7 bases to trimming and J lost 7 bases; unmatched junction nucleotides: 6. The CDR3 length is 13 residues. Germline-derived CDR1 and CDR2 are MNHEY and SMNVEV (reference sequence). CDR3 residues: CASMPSGSNEQFF. The CDR3 nucleotides are TGTGCCAGCATGCCGAGCGGGAGTAATGAGCAGTTCTTC.

V is TRBV6-5 and J is TRBJ2-3; D is unresolved. The CDR3 covers 16 residues. Germline CDR1 and CDR2: MNHEY and SVGAGI. Deletions cut 0 bases from V and 0 bases from J, with 10 bases between. The CDR3 reads CASSYSIGGSTDTQYF. CDR3 bases: TGTGCCAGCAGTTACTCGATCGGTGGTAGCACAGATACGCAGTATTTT.

The chain employs TRBV19 and TRBJ1-6; D is uncertain. Germline V gene lookup returns CDR1 LNHDA and CDR2 SQIVND (reference sequence). The CDR3 has 16 residues. The V gene lost 2 bases and the J gene lost 0 bases, with 8 bases spanning the gap. The CDR3 is CASSIYGSSYNSPLHF. CDR3 bases: TGTGCCAGTAGTATATACGGGAGCTCCTATAATTCACCCCTCCACTTT. Using reference TRBV19 and TRBJ1-6 for the parts outside the CDR3, the full variable domain is DGGITQSPKYLFRKEGQNVTLSCEQNLNHDAMYWYRQDPGQGLRLIYYSQIVNDFQKGDIAEGYSVSREKKESFPLTVTSAQKNPTAFYLCASSIYGSSYNSPLHFGNGTRLTVT.

The sample holds a few counts of this clone. The rearrangement joins TRBV2 to TRBJ2-7, with TRBD2 as a possible D gene (7 bases). The CDR3 totals 16 residues. Deletions cut 6 bases from V and 2 bases from J, with 20 bases between. Germline V CDR1 and CDR2: SNHLY, FYNNEI. This chain's CDR3 is CASRERGGSSPYEQYF. The CDR3 bases are TGTGCCAGCAGGGAGAGGGGGGGATCATCTCCCTACGAGCAGTACTTC.

This chain joins TRBV5-1 and TRBJ2-2; D perhaps matches TRBD2 (5 bases). The CDR3 consists of 14 residues. V gave up 4 bases and J gave up 6 bases, with 13 bases separating them. CDR1 and CDR2 from the germline V gene are SGHRS and YFSETQ. CDR3 nucleotides: TGCGCCAGCAGCCCCATCGGAGGCGCCGGGGAGCTGTTTTTT. It is translated as CASSPIGGAGELFF.

The chain uses TRBV10-3 and TRBJ2-5; TRBD2 aligns across 7 bases. Looked up from germline, CDR1 is ENHRY and CDR2 is SYGVKD. This CDR3 region has 15 residues. Trimming cost V 6 bases and J 7 bases; bases outside gene matches: 14. The CDR3: CAISDGLGSIGTQYF. CDR3 DNA: TGTGCCATCAGCGACGGACTAGGGTCAATTGGGACCCAGTACTTC.

The gene calls are TRBV4-2 and TRBJ2-3, with 15 nucleotides matching TRBD2. With V trimmed by 1 base and J by 6 bases, 5 bases remained unmatched. CDR1 is LGHNA, CDR2 YNFKEQ, per germline. The CDR3 covers 17 residues. CDR3 residues: CASSQGTSGGAWDTQYF. The CDR3 coding sequence is TGTGCCAGCAGCCAAGGGACTAGCGGGGGGGCCTGGGATACGCAGTATTTT.

The chain combines TRBV9 with TRBJ1-6; no clear D gene. The V end was cut by 3 bases, the J end by 6 bases, with 13 bases between. CDR3 length equals 15 residues. CDR1 and CDR2 from the germline V gene are SGDLS and YYNGEE. CDR3 in amino acids: CASSGREGFNSPLHF. CDR3 nucleotides: TGTGCCAGCAGCGGGAGAGAGGGTTTTAATTCACCCCTCCACTTT. The complete variable domain, with remaining parts taken from reference TRBV9 and TRBJ1-6, reads DSGVTQTPKHLITATGQRVTLRCSPRSGDLSVYWYQQSLDQGLQFLIQYYNGEERAKGNILERFSAQQFPDLHSELNLSSLELGDSALYFCASSGREGFNSPLHFGNGTRLTVT.

The chain joins TRBV3-1 (or the pseudogene TRBV3-2) to TRBJ1-2; the D is unclear. The length of the CDR3 is 13 residues. Germline loops: CDR1 LGHDT, CDR2 YNNKEL (reference sequence). V was trimmed by 6 bases and J by 0 bases, leaving 8 bases between them. The DNA of the CDR3 is TGTGCCAGCAGTTACAGAGCTAACTATGGCTACACCTTC. Amino acids: CASSYRANYGYTF.

V and J are TRBV6-5 and TRBJ2-7; 12 bases align to TRBD2. J was trimmed by 3 bases and V by 4 bases; bases with no gene match: 7. This CDR3 contains 16 residues. The germline CDR1 and CDR2 sequences are MNHEY and SVGAGI. CDR3 nucleotides: TGTGCCAGCAGTTCTCCCCGGACTAGCGGGATCTACGAGCAGTACTTC. Amino acids: CASSSPRTSGIYEQYF.

Remarks on this clone: Other DNA sequences in this sample translate to the same CDR3. The rearrangement links TRBV12-3 or TRBV12-4 to TRBJ1-3, with D tentatively TRBD1 (5 bases). The CDR3 is 13 amino acids. With 6 bases removed from V and 4 bases from J, the gap between germline ends came to 10 bases. CDR3 residues: CASSGGSGNTIYF. CDR3 DNA sequence: TGTGCCAGCAGCGGGGGATCAGGAAACACCATATATTTT.

This clone was observed a few times. The rearrangement links TRBV21-1 to TRBJ1-1; the table names TRBD1, a call not compared with the DNA. TRBV21-1 is deemed a pseudogene. The CDR3 consists of 15 residues. CDR3 DNA sequence: TGTGCCAGCAGCATTGGGGACAGGGGGGGACGTGAAGCTTTCTTT. This encodes CASSIGDRGGREAFF.

A few counts support this clone. The J gene is TRBJ1-2, the V gene TRBV6-5, with 11 bases matching TRBD1. Per the germline V gene, CDR1 is MNHEY and CDR2 is SVGAGI. This CDR3 is built from 14 residues. The junction had 7 bases not matched to a gene; V was cut back by 6 bases and J by 7 bases. In nucleotides, the CDR3 is TGTGCCAGCAGGCCGCCCGGGACAGGGGGTGGCTACACCTTC. This encodes CASRPPGTGGGYTF.

This clone was detected only a few times. The rearrangement links TRBV19 to TRBJ1-5; D call uncertain. The germline gives CDR1 LNHDA, CDR2 SQIVND (reference sequence). The CDR3 runs 14 residues. V lost 3 bases and J 4 bases, leaving 10 bases between the germline ends. In nucleotides, the CDR3 is TGTGCCAGTAGTATCCAGGATTTGAATCAGCCCCAGCATTTT. Residues: CASSIQDLNQPQHF.

This sequence joins TRBV7-6 and TRBJ1-5; D not certain. The germline V gene has CDR1 SGHVS and CDR2 FNYEAQ. The V and J ends lost 1 base and 7 bases respectively, with 14 bases between them. The CDR3 extends over 15 amino acids. CDR3 protein: CASSLDGRPGQPQHF. The CDR3 DNA sequence: TGTGCCAGCAGCTTAGACGGTCGGCCAGGCCAGCCCCAGCATTTT. The full variable domain, its missing parts supplied by reference TRBV7-6 and TRBJ1-5, is GAGVSQSPRYKVTKRGQDVALRCDPISGHVSLYWYRQALGQGPEFLTYFNYEAQQDKSGLPNDRFSAERPEGSISTLTIQRTEQRDSAMYRCASSLDGRPGQPQHFGDGTRLSIL.

V usage is TRBV7-9 and J usage is TRBJ2-3; 9 bases fit TRBD1. V shed 5 bases and J 5 bases; nucleotides not matched to a gene: 8. Germline values: CDR1 SEHNR, CDR2 FQNEAQ (reference sequence). The CDR3 sequence is 15 residues long. CDR3 residues: CASSPGQGAGDTQYF. DNA for the CDR3: TGTGCCAGCAGCCCGGGACAGGGCGCAGGAGATACGCAGTATTTT.

This clone was observed a few times. For the CDR3, the DNA is TGTGCCAGCAGCTCGCGCCGCGCCTACGAGCAGTACTTC. Its protein product is CASSSRRAYEQYF. The chain carries TRBV7-2 and TRBJ2-7; D is unclear. The CDR3 covers 13 residues. Trimming left V 4 bases short and J 2 bases short, with 9 bases between. The germline V gene encodes CDR1 SGHTA and CDR2 FQGNSA.

The chain uses TRBV2 and TRBJ1-3; weak D call: TRBD1 (5 bases). This CDR3 spans 15 amino acids. The germline V gene encodes CDR1 SNHLY and CDR2 FYNNEI. Deletions cut 6 bases from V and 0 bases from J, with 12 bases between. The CDR3 nucleotides read TGTGCCAGCAGCGCGACAGTTCACTCTGGAAACACCATATATTTT. It translates to CASSATVHSGNTIYF.

V usage is TRBV2 and J usage is TRBJ2-5, with a tentative D call TRBD2 (5 bases). From germline, CDR1 is SNHLY and CDR2 FYNNEI. The V end lost 5 bases, the J end lost 0 bases, and 13 bases lay between the germline ends. The CDR3 consists of 15 residues. The CDR3 loop is CASSYTLGHQETQYF. In DNA form, the CDR3 reads TGTGCCAGCAGTTATACACTAGGGCACCAAGAGACCCAGTACTTC.

V is TRBV15 and J is TRBJ1-5; no reliable D call. The CDR3 runs to 15 residues. Trimming shortened V by 4 bases and J by 9 bases, and 19 bases separated the two germline ends. CDR1 and CDR2 (germline): LNHNV, YYDKDF (reference sequence). The CDR3 sequence is CATSKKYGEEWPQHF. The CDR3 coding sequence is TGTGCCACCAGCAAGAAATATGGGGAGGAGTGGCCCCAGCATTTT.

The V gene is TRBV15, the J gene TRBJ1-1; 9 bases match TRBD1. Germline lookup yields CDR1 LNHNV and CDR2 YYDKDF (reference sequence). The CDR3 is made up of 20 amino acids. V lost 2 bases and J lost 2; bases outside the gene matches: 18. The CDR3 bases are TGTGCCACCAGCAGACAATCCGGGACAGGGATTATTTATACTAACACTGAAGCTTTCTTT. Translation gives CATSRQSGTGIIYTNTEAFF.